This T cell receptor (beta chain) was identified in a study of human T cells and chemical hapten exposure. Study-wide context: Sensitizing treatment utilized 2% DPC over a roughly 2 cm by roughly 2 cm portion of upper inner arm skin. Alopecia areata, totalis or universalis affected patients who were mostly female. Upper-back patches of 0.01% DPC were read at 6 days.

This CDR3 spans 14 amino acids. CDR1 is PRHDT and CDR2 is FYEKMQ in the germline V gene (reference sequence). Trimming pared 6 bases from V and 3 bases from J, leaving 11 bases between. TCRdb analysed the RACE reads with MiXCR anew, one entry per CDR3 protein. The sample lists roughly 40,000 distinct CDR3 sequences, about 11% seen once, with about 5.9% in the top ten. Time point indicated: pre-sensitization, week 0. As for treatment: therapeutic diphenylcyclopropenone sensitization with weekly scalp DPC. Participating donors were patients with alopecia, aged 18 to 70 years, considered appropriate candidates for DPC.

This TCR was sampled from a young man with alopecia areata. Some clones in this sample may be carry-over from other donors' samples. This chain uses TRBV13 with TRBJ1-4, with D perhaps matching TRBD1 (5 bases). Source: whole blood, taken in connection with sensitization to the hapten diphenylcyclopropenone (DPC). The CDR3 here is CASSRRGSNEKLFF. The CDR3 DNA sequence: TGTGCCAGCAGTCGAAGGGGCTCTAATGAAAAACTGTTTTTT.